The 10 T cell receptor beta chains reported below all come from one sample, sequenced in a study of blood T cell repertoires in COVID-19. TCRdb keeps only in-frame clones here, not all; method: immunoSEQ multiplex PCR. Found here are 100,000 or so clones, approximately 72% of them singletons; the top ten hold roughly a fifth. Sequences were obtained from peripheral blood. The source of these receptors is a woman aged 70-85 years with acute or convalescent COVID-19.

The chain joins TRBV11-2 to TRBJ1-1; D is unclear. V lost 5 bases, J lost 8 bases, and 12 bases lay in between. The length of the CDR3 is 12 residues. Germline values: CDR1 SGHAT, CDR2 FQNNGV. This CDR3 is CASSDNTREAFF. For the CDR3, the DNA is TGTGCCAGCAGCGACAACACCCGGGAAGCTTTCTTT.

The chain has TRBV27 and TRBJ2-7, with 7 bases lining up with TRBD2. This CDR3 is built from 13 residues. The junction had 3 bases not matched to a gene; V was cut back by 5 bases and J by 2 bases. The germline gives CDR1 MNHEY, CDR2 SMNVEV (reference sequence). CDR3 coding DNA: TGTGCCAGCAGTAGGGCGGGGGCCTACGAGCAGTACTTC. Encoded protein: CASSRAGAYEQYF.

V is TRBV7-2 and J is TRBJ1-3; 9 bases match TRBD1. V shed 4 bases, J shed 6 bases, and the junction held 7 bases outside the gene matches. The CDR3 runs to 15 residues. CDR1 and CDR2 from the germline V gene are SGHTA and FQGNSA. DNA of the CDR3: TGTGCCAGCAGCTACGCAAGGACAGGGGAAAACACCATATATTTT. This codes for CASSYARTGENTIYF.

The gene calls are TRBV6-5 and TRBJ1-2; D uncertain. Trimming took 7 bases from V and 3 from J, leaving 18 bases between them. Germline V CDR1 and CDR2: MNHEY, SVGAGI. The CDR3 loop spans 15 amino acids. CDR3 region: CASTNRPDSYYGYTF. As DNA, the CDR3 is TGTGCCAGCACTAACCGGCCGGACTCCTACTATGGCTACACCTTC.

V is TRBV7-9 and J is TRBJ1-4; 11 bases align to TRBD1. The V and J ends lost 2 bases and 5 bases, in that order; junction bases with no gene match: 13. The CDR3 extends over 19 amino acids. The V gene's germline CDR1 is SEHNR and CDR2 FQNEAQ (reference sequence). The CDR3 loop is CASSLTRTGGWLGNEKLFF. The CDR3 nucleotides are TGTGCCAGCAGCTTAACCCGGACAGGGGGCTGGCTCGGGAATGAAAAACTGTTTTTT.

The chain's CDR3 is CASAGGGLIGNTIYF. CDR3 nucleotide sequence: TGTGCCAGCGCCGGGGGAGGGTTAATTGGAAACACCATATATTTT. The rearrangement joins TRBV25-1 to TRBJ1-3; possibly TRBD1 for D (5 bases). Trimming cost V 8 bases and J 3 bases, with 17 bases left between them. The CDR3 extends over 15 amino acids. CDR1 is MGHDK and CDR2 is SYGVNS in the germline V gene.

This clone was counted between two and nine times. The J gene is TRBJ2-7, the V gene TRBV5-4, with TRBD2 identical over 11 bases. Trimming took 0 bases from V and 2 from J; bases not matched to a gene: 1. The germline gives CDR1 SGHNT, CDR2 YYREEE (reference sequence). The CDR3 is 15 amino acids. Written as DNA, the CDR3 is TGTGCCAGCAGCTTGGAACTAGCGGGGGCCTACGAGCAGTACTTC. Its protein is CASSLELAGAYEQYF.

The CDR3: CASSFREGGPGELFF. For the CDR3, the DNA is TGTGCCAGCAGCTTCCGTGAGGGTGGCCCCGGGGAGCTGTTTTTT. The gene calls are TRBV11-3 and TRBJ2-2; D perhaps matches TRBD2 (5 bases). Germline V gives CDR1 SGHNT, CDR2 YENEEA. V was pared by 3 bases and J by 6 bases, with 14 bases between. This CDR3 region has 15 residues.

The CDR3: CASSLGGYSNTEAFF. CDR3 in DNA: TGCGCCAGCAGCTTGGGGGGCTATTCGAACACTGAAGCTTTCTTT. This rearrangement joins TRBV5-1 to TRBJ1-1, with a possible D match to TRBD1 (5 bases). The CDR3 runs 15 residues. V was pared by 0 bases and J by 1 base, with 10 bases between. Looked up from germline, CDR1 is SGHRS and CDR2 is YFSETQ.

This clone was recorded a few times. The chain joins TRBV11-2 to TRBJ1-4; TRBD1 matches at 9 bases. Germline lookup yields CDR1 SGHAT and CDR2 FQNNGV. V shed 3 bases and J 4 bases; nucleotides not matched to a gene: 6. This CDR3 contains 16 residues. The CDR3, as DNA: TGTGCCAGCAGCTTCCGGACAGGGGCCTTTAATGAAAAACTGTTTTTT. It specifies CASSFRTGAFNEKLFF.